These 11 T cell receptor beta chains share one sample of origin, sequenced in a study of T cells in Graves' hyperthyroidism and ophthalmopathy. What was amplified from RNA transcripts were TCR beta CDR3 regions. HTBI primers were used for first-round RT-PCR of the TCR CDR3. In TCRdb, the multiplex PCR reads were re-called with MiXCR into one record per CDR3 protein. The table includes over 350,000 distinct CDR3 sequences, 18% detected once. Sequenced sample: blood. The receptors here all came from a man younger than 30 with Graves' ophthalmopathy.

There are a few counts of this clonotype. V gene TRBV10-3 combines with J gene TRBJ1-2; D ambiguous. V lost 3 bases to trimming and J lost 0 bases, with 14 bases between them. Per germline, CDR1 ENHRY and CDR2 SYGVKD. The CDR3 spans 16 residues. CDR3 sequence (DNA): TGTGCCATCAGTGACCCTTACCGAGAAGCTAACTATGGCTACACCTTC. Protein product: CAISDPYREANYGYTF.

The chain joins TRBV20-1 to TRBJ1-5; unclear D gene. There are 11 residues in the CDR3. V lost 5 bases, J lost 7 bases, and 9 bases lay in between. The germline V gene encodes CDR1 DFQATT and CDR2 SNEGSKA (reference sequence). The CDR3 DNA sequence: TGCAGTGCTTCCTTGGACCAGCCCCAGCATTTT. Protein product: CSASLDQPQHF.

At least ten counts were recorded for this clonotype. The chain uses TRBV11-2 and TRBJ2-3; possibly TRBD1 for D (5 bases). Trimming took 7 bases from V and 0 from J, leaving 11 bases between them. The CDR3 extends over 14 amino acids. Germline V lookup: CDR1 SGHAT, CDR2 FQNNGV. In DNA form, the CDR3 reads TGTGCCAGCATGGGCAGGGAAAGCACAGATACGCAGTATTTT. Amino acids: CASMGRESTDTQYF.

The rearrangement joins TRBV12-5 to TRBJ2-2; D call uncertain. This CDR3 is built from 12 residues. Germline lookup yields CDR1 LGHNT and CDR2 FRNRAP. Between the trimmed V and J ends, which lost 6 bases and 6 bases, there was a span of 8 bases. CDR3 residues: CASGPESGELFF. The CDR3 DNA follows: TGTGCTAGTGGCCCGGAGTCCGGGGAGCTGTTTTTT.

This rearrangement joins TRBV5-1 to TRBJ1-1; possible D gene TRBD1, 6 bases. CDR1 and CDR2 from the germline V gene are SGHRS and YFSETQ. V lost 3 bases and J 0 bases, leaving 15 bases between the germline ends. The length of the CDR3 is 16 residues. CDR3 DNA sequence: TGCGCCAGCAGCTGGAGCAGGGGTAATATGAACACTGAAGCTTTCTTT. Its protein is CASSWSRGNMNTEAFF.

This clonotype was found a few times. CDR3 sequence (DNA): TGTGCCAGCAGCTTTGGGTCCGGGAGGAAACTGTTTTTT. Translated, it gives CASSFGSGRKLFF. This chain joins TRBV11-2 and TRBJ1-4; D gene uncertain. The CDR3 contains 13 residues. Trimming cost V 3 bases and J 11 bases, with 13 bases left between them. CDR1 and CDR2 (germline): SGHAT, FQNNGV.

The genes are TRBV18 and TRBJ2-7; possibly TRBD1 for D (5 bases). V dropped 2 bases and J dropped 3 bases, with 14 bases sitting between them. Germline V gene lookup returns CDR1 KGHSH and CDR2 LQKENI. The CDR3 has 15 residues. DNA of the CDR3: TGTGCCAGCTCACCAGGGGCAGAAAAGGGCTACGAGCAGTACTTC. This codes for CASSPGAEKGYEQYF.

The V gene is TRBV19, the J gene TRBJ1-2, with 9 positions matching TRBD1. The length of the CDR3 is 13 residues. The V gene end was trimmed by 9 bases and the J gene end by 6 bases; junction bases not matched to a gene: 8. Germline V CDR1 and CDR2: LNHDA, SQIVND (reference sequence). The CDR3 DNA is TGTGCCAGCCGGGACAGGGTTAATGATGGCTACACCTTC. The encoded protein is CASRDRVNDGYTF.

This clonotype was observed many times. The chain carries TRBV7-3 and TRBJ2-7; TRBD2 aligns across 9 bases. V lost 1 base to trimming and J lost 3 bases; unmatched junction nucleotides: 4. The CDR3 runs 15 residues. Germline-derived CDR1 and CDR2 are SGHTA and FQGTGA. The CDR3 protein is CASSLMSGGNYEQYF. The CDR3 DNA reads TGTGCCAGCAGCTTAATGAGCGGGGGGAACTACGAGCAGTACTTC.

This clonotype has more than one count but fewer than ten. The V gene is TRBV5-1, the J gene TRBJ2-3, with 11 bases fitting TRBD2. Per germline, CDR1 SGHRS and CDR2 YFSETQ. Unmatched junction bases numbered 7, after V lost 0 bases and J lost 4 bases. The CDR3 is made up of 17 amino acids. In nucleotides, the CDR3 is TGCGCCAGCAGCTTGGTGGTTAGCGGGGGGGCCGCAGATACGCAGTATTTT. It specifies CASSLVVSGGAADTQYF.

This clonotype was detected a few times. CDR3 region: CASSENSGRLNTEAFF. The CDR3 DNA follows: TGCGCCAGCAGCGAAAATTCGGGACGGTTGAACACTGAAGCTTTCTTT. This chain uses TRBV5-1 with TRBJ1-1, with a tentative D call TRBD1 (5 bases). Germline CDR1 and CDR2: SGHRS and YFSETQ. There are 16 residues in the CDR3. The ends were cut back, 4 bases at V and 0 bases at J, with 16 bases in the middle.